A selection of T cell receptor beta chains follows, all from one sample in a study of tumor and adjacent non-tumor tissue in lung cancer. TCRdb re-called the multiplex PCR reads with MiXCR, one entry per CDR3 protein. The table lists about 86,000 distinct CDR3 sequences, 76% of them singletons. Sequences were obtained from distant non-tumor lung tissue. All receptors derive from a woman between 45 and 60 years old with non-small cell lung cancer. CDR3s leave out the opening cysteine and the closing phenylalanine or tryptophan. Each record gives: CDR3 protein, J gene, V gene.

cdr3_aa: ASGLQGCYTEAF
j_call: TRBJ1-1
v_call: TRBV12-5

cdr3_aa: ASSEARGGSAYEQY
j_call: TRBJ2-7
v_call: TRBV10-1

cdr3_aa: ASSYRQTSYELY
j_call: TRBJ2-7
v_call: TRBV11-1

cdr3_aa: ARSEGGGQPKH
j_call: TRBJ1-5
v_call: TRBV6-1

cdr3_aa: ASSEGRLEQF
j_call: TRBJ2-1
v_call: TRBV7-9

cdr3_aa: ASGLGEEQN
j_call: TRBJ2-7
v_call: TRBV6-2/TRBV6-3

cdr3_aa: ASNLHRSGKVSAGELF
j_call: TRBJ2-2
v_call: TRBV7-8

cdr3_aa: ASSLGWDSSYEQY
j_call: TRBJ2-7
v_call: TRBV5-4

cdr3_aa: ANKSDWDYEQY
j_call: TRBJ2-7
v_call: TRBV7-9

cdr3_aa: ASSVNPEWNQHQH
j_call: TRBJ1-5
v_call: TRBV5-5

cdr3_aa: ASSEVPWTGSTEAF
j_call: TRBJ1-1
v_call: TRBV6-1

cdr3_aa: ASSYIGGVDEQF
j_call: TRBJ2-1
v_call: TRBV6-2/TRBV6-3

cdr3_aa: ASSDGNTDTQY
j_call: TRBJ2-3
v_call: TRBV6-4

cdr3_aa: ARSLTLADQETQY
j_call: TRBJ2-5
v_call: TRBV7-8

cdr3_aa: AGRTLKEKLF
j_call: TRBJ1-4
v_call: TRBV6-5

cdr3_aa: ASSLGTGTNTEDPF
j_call: TRBJ2-2
v_call: TRBV12-3/TRBV12-4

cdr3_aa: ASSPRTSGKSDTQY
j_call: TRBJ2-3
v_call: TRBV4-1

cdr3_aa: ASSQEGAGASYEQY
j_call: TRBJ2-7
v_call: TRBV4-2

cdr3_aa: FSSPWGFEQF
j_call: TRBJ2-1
v_call: TRBV14

cdr3_aa: AGGTGTGRTYEHY
j_call: TRBJ2-7
v_call: TRBV11-2

cdr3_aa: ASSEKLQAHEQY
j_call: TRBJ2-7
v_call: TRBV10-1

cdr3_aa: TSSKSSGEQY
j_call: TRBJ2-7
v_call: TRBV11-2

cdr3_aa: ASSQELVASPLH
j_call: TRBJ1-6
v_call: TRBV4-1

cdr3_aa: ASSWDGRDQLQH
j_call: TRBJ1-5
v_call: TRBV2

cdr3_aa: SVLQGASLGETQY
j_call: TRBJ2-5
v_call: TRBV29-1

cdr3_aa: ANSQRAGADTQY
j_call: TRBJ2-3
v_call: TRBV4-1